This TCR beta chain was captured in a study of blood T cell repertoires in COVID-19. Overall study: Sites in the United States, Italy and Spain provided acute and convalescent COVID-19 samples.

Which cohort a participant joined came from the clinical history participants gave. Repertoires were generated with immunoSEQ multiplex PCR, while TCRdb's copy carries only in-frame clones and drops some. Of more than 200,000 clones listed, 85% to 90% were seen once; the top ten hold around 4.2%. CDR1 and CDR2 (germline): SQVTM, ANQGSEA. V was pared by 7 bases and J by 1 base, with 10 bases between. This CDR3 is built from 12 residues. This clonotype originated in a young woman with acute COVID-19. The chain combines TRBV29-1 with TRBJ1-1; tentative D call: TRBD1 (5 bases). Sequencing was done on a sample of PBMCs or T cells enriched from blood (not recorded which). For the CDR3, the DNA is TGCAGCGGGGGGAAGCAGAACACTGAAGCTTTCTTT. This translates into CSGGKQNTEAFF.